This T cell receptor delta chain was identified in a study of gamma-delta chains in newborns, infants, children. At the level of the study: Innate gammadelta T cells reportedly expand polyclonally right after birth, driven by microbial exposure, per the title.

From germline, CDR1 is GEAIGNYY and CDR2 EKD. The CDR3 is 19 amino acids. With V trimmed by 0 bases and J by 0 bases, 15 bases remained unmatched. Relative to its sample, this clone is medium-sized. This sample includes further DNA sequences coding for the same CDR3. TCRdb reprocessed the reads using CATT. The sample holds 3,500 to 4,000 delta-chain clones, about 4.3% seen once. The TCR was taken from a child who was a newborn, infant or young child, either healthy, febrile or measles-vaccinated (not recorded which). Input material: blood. The J gene is TRDJ1, the V gene TRDV2, with TRDD3 matching over 7 bases. For the CDR3, the DNA is TGTGCCTGTGACACCCTAGAGGGGGATTCGCGCGGGTACACCGATAAACTCATCTTT. Translated: CACDTLEGDSRGYTDKLIF.